These 3 T cell receptor beta chains were sequenced from one sample in a study of CD8+CD57+ T cells in acquired aplastic anemia. Genomic DNA, serving as template, underwent TCR beta VDJ and CDR3 profiling. TCRdb called the reads again in MiXCR, with one record for every CDR3 protein. Here the sample spans 150,000 to 200,000 distinct CDR3 sequences, around 48% being singletons. Sequenced patients had shown CD8+CD57+ cell expansion by flow cytometry. The sample taken for sequencing was sorted CD4+, CD8+, or CD8+CD57+ T cells (not recorded which) from PBMCs. The receptors stem from a human donor with aplastic anemia.

This clonotype occurred many times. The V and J genes are TRBV20-1 and TRBJ1-5; no clear D gene. The germline gives CDR1 DFQATT, CDR2 SNEGSKA (reference sequence). The CDR3 is 14 residues long. Between the trimmed V and J ends, which lost 5 bases and 1 base, there was a span of 12 bases. The CDR3 DNA reads TGCAGTGCTTTCCTTAGCAACAGCAATCAGCCCCAGCATTTT. Amino acid sequence: CSAFLSNSNQPQHF.

This clonotype was counted ten times or more. This chain uses TRBV5-5 with TRBJ2-7; 11 nucleotides match TRBD1. Germline V gene lookup returns CDR1 SGHKS and CDR2 YYEKEE (reference sequence). The CDR3 covers 13 residues. With 7 bases clipped from V and 2 bases from J, the junction kept 2 bases outside the gene matches. DNA of the CDR3: TGTGCCAGCGGGGACAGGGGGACCTACGAGCAGTACTTC. Protein product: CASGDRGTYEQYF.

This clonotype was seen only a few times. This may be a read error, as it is one base from a much larger clone. The rearrangement links TRBV19 to TRBJ1-1; D is uncertain. The CDR3 loop spans 14 amino acids. Germline-derived CDR1 and CDR2 are LNHDA and SQIVND (reference sequence). CDR3 coding DNA: TGTGCCAGTAGCCCCAGGATTATGAACACTGAAGATTTCTTT. It encodes CASSPRIMNTEDFF.